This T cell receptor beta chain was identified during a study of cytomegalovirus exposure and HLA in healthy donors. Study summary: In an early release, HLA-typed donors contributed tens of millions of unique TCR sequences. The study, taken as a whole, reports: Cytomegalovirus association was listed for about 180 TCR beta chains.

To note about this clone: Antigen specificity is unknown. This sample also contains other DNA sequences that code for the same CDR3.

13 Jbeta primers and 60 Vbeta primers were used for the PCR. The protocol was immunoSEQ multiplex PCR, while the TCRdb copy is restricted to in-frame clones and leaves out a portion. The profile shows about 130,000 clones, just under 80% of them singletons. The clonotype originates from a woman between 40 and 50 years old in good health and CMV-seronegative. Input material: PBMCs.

The CDR3 protein is CASSLPGSYEQYF. DNA for the CDR3: TGTGCCAGCAGTTTGCCGGGCTCCTACGAGCAGTACTTC. This chain uses TRBV27 with TRBJ2-7; no reliable D call. The CDR3 sequence is 13 residues long. V was shortened by 3 bases and J by 0 bases, with 6 bases between the two germline ends. Germline CDR1 reads MNHEY; CDR2 reads SMNVEV (reference sequence).